Shown below are 21 T cell receptor beta chains from a single sample sequenced in a study of blood T cell repertoires in COVID-19. TCRdb's table, derived via immunoSEQ multiplex PCR, lists solely in-frame clones and lacks some. The table has 500,000 or so clones, around 90% seen once. The source material was PBMCs or T cells enriched from blood (not recorded which). The receptors were gathered from a woman between 18 and 29 years old who had recovered from COVID-19.

The chain has TRBV10-3 and TRBJ1-3; D may be TRBD1 (6 bases). V gave up 11 bases and J gave up 9 bases, with 14 bases separating them. This CDR3 comprises 11 residues. Germline V gene data show CDR1 as ENHRY and CDR2 as SYGVKD. CDR3 DNA: TGTGCCTCCAAGAGGGGGGGCACCATATATTTT. Residues: CASKRGGTIYF.

The gene calls are TRBV2 and TRBJ1-1, with 7 bases lining up with TRBD1. Germline values: CDR1 SNHLY, CDR2 FYNNEI. The CDR3 loop spans 23 amino acids. Trimming cost V 7 bases and J 0 bases; bases outside gene matches: 32. CDR3 region: CASIKLLDSARQGKGNMNTEAFF. As DNA, the CDR3 is TGTGCCAGCATTAAACTGTTGGATAGTGCTAGACAGGGAAAGGGGAATATGAACACTGAAGCTTTCTTT.

The chain recombines TRBV5-1 with TRBJ1-1; 10 nucleotides match TRBD1. Germline values: CDR1 SGHRS, CDR2 YFSETQ. The V and J ends lost 6 bases and 4 bases, in that order; junction bases with no gene match: 12. The CDR3 has 16 amino acids. CDR3 residues: CASTAMTGGLGTEAFF. The CDR3 nucleotides are TGCGCCAGCACCGCGATGACAGGGGGCTTGGGCACTGAAGCTTTCTTT.

This clone has a single count. The V and J genes are TRBV27 and TRBJ2-1; TRBD1 matches 7 bases. The CDR3 totals 17 residues. Germline CDR1 and CDR2: MNHEY and SMNVEV (reference sequence). Germline trimming cut 2 bases from V and 0 bases from J; bases unmatched to any gene: 7. For the CDR3, the DNA is TGTGCCAGCAGTTTAGAGTCGACAGGGAGCTCCTACAATGAGCAGTTCTTC. It encodes CASSLESTGSSYNEQFF.

V usage is TRBV6-6 and J usage is TRBJ2-6; TRBD1 aligns across 9 bases. The CDR3 spans 15 residues. Per germline, CDR1 MNHNY and CDR2 SVGAGI (reference sequence). The trim removed 6 bases at V and 3 bases at J, leaving 3 bases unmatched. The CDR3: CASSRTGDGANVLTF. The CDR3 bases are TGTGCCAGCAGCCGGACAGGGGATGGGGCCAACGTCCTGACTTTC.

The V call is TRBV7-8, the J call TRBJ1-5; 7 nucleotides line up with TRBD1. Germline CDR1 and CDR2: SGHVS and FQNEAQ. This CDR3 is 18 amino acids long. With 6 bases clipped from V and 5 bases from J, the junction kept 19 bases outside the gene matches. DNA of the CDR3: TGTGCCAGCAGACATTTACTCCTGGGACAGCGAACGGATCAGCCCCAGCATTTT. Translated, it gives CASRHLLLGQRTDQPQHF.

The chain carries TRBV5-1 and TRBJ2-3; maybe TRBD2 (6 bases). This CDR3 is built from 14 residues. Trimming cost V 2 bases and J 2 bases, with 9 bases left between them. Per germline, CDR1 SGHRS and CDR2 YFSETQ. The CDR3 bases are TGCGCCAGCAGCTTCGCGGGACCCACAGATACGCAGTATTTT. This codes for CASSFAGPTDTQYF. The full variable domain, in which reference TRBV5-1 and TRBJ2-3 provide the parts outside the CDR3, is KAGVTQTPRYLIKTRGQQVTLSCSPISGHRSVSWYQQTPGQGLQFLFEYFSETQRNKGNFPGRFSGRQFSNSRSEMNVSTLELGDSALYLCASSFAGPTDTQYFGPGTRLTVL.

The gene calls are TRBV4-1 and TRBJ2-7, with 7 bases aligning to TRBD1. The V and J ends lost 4 bases and 2 bases, in that order; junction bases with no gene match: 11. Germline V gives CDR1 MGHRA, CDR2 YSYEKL. This CDR3 is 16 amino acids long. The CDR3 DNA reads as TGCGCCAGCAGCCCCCAAGGGCAGGGGGAGACCTACGAGCAGTACTTC. It encodes CASSPQGQGETYEQYF.

The J gene is TRBJ2-2, the V gene TRBV7-2; tentative D call: TRBD2 (6 bases). This CDR3 region has 14 residues. The V and J ends lost 5 bases and 3 bases respectively, with 10 bases between them. Germline CDR1 reads SGHTA; CDR2 reads FQGNSA. The CDR3 here is CASSPERDTGELFF. CDR3 sequence (DNA): TGTGCCAGCAGCCCGGAGCGGGACACCGGGGAGCTGTTTTTT.

Here the CDR3 reads CASSPTSGGSQFGQYF. In DNA form, the CDR3 reads TGTGCCAGCTCACCTACTAGCGGGGGTTCTCAATTCGGGCAGTACTTC. The chain employs TRBV18 and TRBJ2-7; the match to TRBD2 covers 11 bases. V shed 3 bases, J shed 9 bases, and the junction held 13 bases outside the gene matches. This CDR3 is built from 16 residues. CDR1 is KGHSH and CDR2 is LQKENI in the germline V gene.

The rearrangement links TRBV5-4 to TRBJ2-7, with D possibly TRBD2 on 6 matching bases. V lost 2 bases and J 5 bases, leaving 14 bases between the germline ends. The CDR3 is 14 residues long. CDR1 and CDR2 (germline): SGHNT, YYREEE (reference sequence). CDR3 protein: CASSFIGGSNEQYF. Here the CDR3 DNA reads TGTGCCAGCAGCTTTATCGGGGGATCTAACGAGCAGTACTTC.

V gene TRBV5-1 combines with J gene TRBJ2-7; D gene unclear. The CDR3 runs 13 residues. Germline lookup yields CDR1 SGHRS and CDR2 YFSETQ. The V and J ends lost 3 bases and 3 bases respectively, with 10 bases between them. The CDR3 nucleotides read TGCGCCAGCAGCTCCCCCACGGGCTACGAGCAGTACTTC. Its protein is CASSSPTGYEQYF.

This chain joins TRBV3-1 (or the pseudogene TRBV3-2) and TRBJ2-5, with 7 bases that match TRBD1. The CDR3 runs 13 residues. Germline V gene sequence: CDR1 LGHDT, CDR2 YNNKEL (reference sequence). V lost 4 bases and J lost 5; bases outside the gene matches: 4. As DNA, the CDR3 is TGTGCCAGCAGCCGAAAACAGGGGGAGACCCAGTACTTC. It codes for CASSRKQGETQYF.

The J gene is TRBJ2-1, the V gene TRBV19; D possibly corresponds to TRBD2 (6 bases). The germline V gene encodes CDR1 LNHDA and CDR2 SQIVND (reference sequence). Trimming took 5 bases from V and 3 from J, leaving 11 bases between them. The CDR3 is 14 residues long. CDR3 DNA: TGTGCCAGTAGTCCCGGGCGGGGCTACAATGAGCAGTTCTTC. Translation: CASSPGRGYNEQFF.

There are a few counts of this clone. The chain recombines TRBV4-1 with TRBJ1-6; tentatively, D is TRBD1 (5 bases). Trimming stripped 7 bases from V and 5 bases from J, with 15 bases between. This CDR3 is 15 amino acids long. The germline V gene has CDR1 MGHRA and CDR2 YSYEKL. The CDR3 DNA is TGCGCCAGCAAAGGGGCAGGTCCCAATAATTCACCCCTCCACTTT. This gives the protein CASKGAGPNNSPLHF.

V gene TRBV29-1 combines with J gene TRBJ1-5, with a tentative D call TRBD1 (5 bases). Germline assignment: CDR1 SQVTM and CDR2 ANQGSEA. The CDR3 totals 14 residues. Trimming left V 5 bases short and J 4 bases short, with 15 bases between. CDR3 in amino acids: CSVLDSGSNQPQHF. The CDR3 nucleotides read TGCAGCGTTCTCGACAGTGGGTCTAATCAGCCCCAGCATTTT.

The chain links TRBV28 to TRBJ1-2; D not certain. The germline V gene has CDR1 MDHEN and CDR2 SYDVKM. The CDR3 runs to 12 residues. Trimming removed 1 base at V and 6 bases at J, with 6 bases between. The CDR3 protein is CASSLYRDGYTF. CDR3 DNA sequence: TGTGCCAGCAGTTTATATCGGGATGGCTACACCTTC.

The rearrangement links TRBV7-8 to TRBJ1-5; tentatively, D is TRBD1 (5 bases). V lost 0 bases and J lost 1, with 7 bases in between. The CDR3 sequence is 15 residues long. In germline, CDR1 is SGHVS, CDR2 FQNEAQ. CDR3 residues: CASSLATASNQPQHF. The CDR3 nucleotides read TGTGCCAGCAGCTTAGCGACAGCGAGCAATCAGCCCCAGCATTTT.

CDR3 residues: CAWRPGIWADTQYF. CDR3 bases: TGTGCCTGGAGACCCGGGATTTGGGCAGATACGCAGTATTTT. The gene calls are TRBV30 and TRBJ2-3, with D tentatively TRBD2 (5 bases). Deletions cut 3 bases from V and 4 bases from J, with 14 bases between. The CDR3 is 14 residues long. Looked up from germline, CDR1 is GTSNPN and CDR2 is SVGIG (reference sequence).

This rearrangement joins TRBV5-1 to TRBJ1-2; TRBD1 matches at 7 bases. CDR1 is SGHRS and CDR2 is YFSETQ in the germline V gene. The CDR3 has 16 amino acids. J gave up 7 bases and V 4 bases, and 16 bases lay outside the gene matches. CDR3 region: CASSPEGLQGSRGYTF. CDR3 DNA: TGCGCCAGCAGCCCGGAGGGCTTACAGGGGTCGCGTGGCTACACCTTC.

The chain couples TRBV30 to TRBJ1-5; possibly TRBD1 for D (5 bases). V dropped 1 base and J dropped 2 bases, with 9 bases sitting between them. There are 14 residues in the CDR3. The germline V gene encodes CDR1 GTSNPN and CDR2 SVGIG (reference sequence). The CDR3 DNA is TGTGCCTGGAGTGAGGGGTTTGGCAATCAGCCCCAGCATTTT. As protein: CAWSEGFGNQPQHF. Supplemented by reference TRBV30 and TRBJ1-5, the full variable domain reads SQTIHQWPATLVQPVGSPLSLECTVEGTSNPNLYWYRQAAGRGLQLLFYSVGIGQISSEVPQNLSASRPQDRQFILSSKKLLLSDSGFYLCAWSEGFGNQPQHFGDGTRLSIL.